Listed here are 5 T cell receptor beta chains from one sample, sequenced in a study of cytomegalovirus exposure and HLA in healthy donors (dated by TCRdb to the late 2010s). The method behind the library was the immunoSEQ multiplex PCR assay. The multiplex PCR relied on a mix of 60 forward primers for TCR Vbeta segments and 13 reverse primers for TCR Jbeta segments. This is the immuneACCESS table as TCRdb keeps it, with only in-frame sequences that have V and J called. A part of the clones is gone; compared with another copy, unresolved V genes explain less than half, and the rest is unexplained. The sample table lists over 150,000 clones, 71% of them with a count of one. The ten biggest clones cover approximately 2.8% of the sample. The specimen was PBMCs. These TCRs come from a woman in her 30s in good health and CMV-seronegative.

This clone was recorded a few times. The chain combines TRBV2 with TRBJ2-1; 12 bases are shared with TRBD2. Per the germline V gene, CDR1 is SNHLY and CDR2 is FYNNEI. This CDR3 contains 15 residues. The V segment lost 7 bases and the J segment 8 bases; nucleotides outside the gene matches: 9. The CDR3 here is CASTPRTSGMDEQFF. The CDR3 DNA follows: TGTGCCAGCACCCCTCGGACTAGCGGGATGGATGAGCAGTTCTTC.

The chain joins TRBV19 to TRBJ2-3; 7 bases match TRBD2. The CDR3 runs to 15 residues. Germline CDR1 LNHDA, CDR2 SQIVND (reference sequence). J was trimmed by 5 bases and V by 1 base; bases with no gene match: 6. CDR3 protein: CASSIGGEGQDTQYF. DNA for the CDR3: TGTGCCAGTAGTATAGGGGGGGAGGGCCAAGATACGCAGTATTTT. Together with reference TRBV19 and TRBJ2-3, the CDR3 gives the full variable domain: DGGITQSPKYLFRKEGQNVTLSCEQNLNHDAMYWYRQDPGQGLRLIYYSQIVNDFQKGDIAEGYSVSREKKESFPLTVTSAQKNPTAFYLCASSIGGEGQDTQYFGPGTRLTVL.

V gene TRBV7-2 combines with J gene TRBJ2-7; D unresolved. The CDR3 spans 13 residues. Germline V lookup: CDR1 SGHTA, CDR2 FQGNSA. V was clipped by 5 bases and J by 0 bases, with 8 bases between them. CDR3 loop: CASSPQSSYEQYF. In DNA, the CDR3 is TGTGCCAGCAGCCCACAGAGCTCCTACGAGCAGTACTTC.

This clone was counted only a few times. This CDR3 is CAVSSGDNTRPQHF. CDR3 in DNA: TGTGCCGTCTCCTCCGGGGACAATACCCGACCCCAGCATTTT. The V gene is TRBV6-1, the J gene TRBJ1-5; a possible D gene is TRBD1 (6 bases). Trimming stripped 11 bases from V and 10 bases from J, with 24 bases between. This CDR3 is 14 amino acids long. Germline values: CDR1 MNHNS, CDR2 SASEGT.

The V and J genes are TRBV4-1 and TRBJ1-5; 7 nucleotides agree with TRBD1. Germline V gene data show CDR1 as MGHRA and CDR2 as YSYEKL. This CDR3 contains 16 residues. J lost 2 bases, V lost 3 bases, and 7 bases had no gene match. This CDR3 is CASSQTGRVGNQPQHF. The CDR3 DNA is TGCGCCAGCAGCCAGACAGGGAGAGTAGGCAATCAGCCCCAGCATTTT.